A single T cell receptor (beta chain) is shown here with its context. What it recognizes is unknown. Method: immunoSEQ multiplex PCR; TCRdb's copy keeps in-frame clones and lacks some. The sample comprises about 46,000 clones, around 86% of which are singletons, and roughly 17% rests with the top ten. V dropped 1 base and J dropped 1 base, with 7 bases sitting between them. Germline values: CDR1 SQVTM, CDR2 ANQGSEA. CDR3 length: 13 amino acids. This sample was included in a study of T cells in localized non-small cell lung cancer. Study-level findings and limits: Sequencing involved a lone tumor region, leaving heterogeneity possible. Clonality peaked in uninvolved adjacent lung rather than tumor. Greater blood T cell density accompanied longer overall survival. The study detected a median roughly 57 of the top 100 tumor clones in adjacent lung.

V and J are TRBV29-1 and TRBJ2-5; D not resolved. Sequencing was performed on peripheral blood mononuclear cells, taken before any cancer treatment. This TCR was sampled from a man between 35 and 75 years old with stage III lung adenocarcinoma. The CDR3 DNA is TGCAGCGTTGAAGGTCCGGGCCAAGAGACCCAGTACTTC. Translation gives CSVEGPGQETQYF.